What follows are 8 T cell receptor beta chains derived from one specimen sequenced in a study of T-cell reconstitution after alpha-beta-depleted transplantation in children. Unique molecular identifiers were used in preparing the TCRbeta library. MiXCR, applied by TCRdb to the PCR reads, yields one record per CDR3 protein. The table has around 580,000 distinct CDR3 sequences, about a quarter seen once. The source was PBMCs, collected before TCRalphabeta/CD19-depleted stem cell transplant. These TCRs come from a boy under two years old with Wiskott-Aldrich syndrome, due to receive a stem cell transplant.

The chain combines TRBV5-1 with TRBJ2-7; D may be TRBD1 (9 bases). The CDR3 has 15 amino acids. Trimming removed 4 bases from V and 3 bases from J, with 17 bases in between. Germline V gene lookup returns CDR1 SGHRS and CDR2 YFSETQ. DNA for the CDR3: TGCGCCAGCAGCCGGGGGGGACAGGGCGACTACGAGCAGTACTTC. Protein product: CASSRGGQGDYEQYF.

In this sample, this clonotype turned up a few times. The chain couples TRBV20-1 to TRBJ2-7; tentative D call: TRBD1 (6 bases). Germline V gene sequence: CDR1 DFQATT, CDR2 SNEGSKA (reference sequence). This CDR3 has 14 amino acids. The V gene lost 6 bases and the J gene lost 0 bases, with 15 bases spanning the gap. CDR3 loop: CSAQGSDYSYEQYF. The CDR3 coding sequence is TGCAGTGCCCAGGGGAGCGATTACTCCTACGAGCAGTACTTC.

This chain joins TRBV9 and TRBJ2-1; TRBD2 aligns across 12 bases. The germline CDR1 and CDR2 sequences are SGDLS and YYNGEE. The CDR3 contains 18 residues. Trimming took 4 bases from V and 6 from J; bases not matched to a gene: 14. Here the CDR3 DNA reads TGTGCCAGCAGCCCAGCCCCCGGGACTAGCGGGCGGGGCAATGAGCAGTTCTTC. This codes for CASSPAPGTSGRGNEQFF.

The rearrangement links TRBV4-1 to TRBJ1-5, with 10 bases that match TRBD1. The CDR3 totals 16 residues. Germline values: CDR1 MGHRA, CDR2 YSYEKL. V gave up 3 bases and J gave up 3 bases; unmatched junction bases: 5. CDR3 loop: CASSQWTGGFNQPQHF. In nucleotides, the CDR3 is TGCGCCAGCAGCCAGTGGACAGGGGGGTTCAATCAGCCCCAGCATTTT.

The gene calls are TRBV6-5 and TRBJ2-1, with 8 bases identical to TRBD2. J lost 4 bases, V lost 4 bases, and 6 bases had no gene match. Germline values: CDR1 MNHEY, CDR2 SVGAGI. The CDR3 covers 15 residues. CDR3 amino acids: CASSFPGLGYNEQFF. The CDR3 DNA reads as TGTGCCAGCAGTTTCCCGGGACTAGGTTACAATGAGCAGTTCTTC.

V and J are TRBV20-1 and TRBJ2-3, with 10 nucleotides matching TRBD2. This CDR3 spans 14 amino acids. The germline gives CDR1 DFQATT, CDR2 SNEGSKA (reference sequence). CDR3 residues: CRSGRARGTDTQYF. The CDR3 nucleotides are TGCAGAAGCGGGAGGGCCCGAGGCACAGATACGCAGTATTTT.

This clonotype was counted between two and nine times. The gene calls are TRBV27 and TRBJ2-7; 9 bases fit TRBD1. Germline loops: CDR1 MNHEY, CDR2 SMNVEV (reference sequence). The CDR3 consists of 15 residues. The trim removed 3 bases at V and 2 bases at J, leaving 5 bases unmatched. The CDR3 DNA sequence: TGTGCCAGCAGTTTTAGAGGACAGGGGACCTACGAGCAGTACTTC. Its translation: CASSFRGQGTYEQYF.

The chain recombines TRBV29-1 with TRBJ2-3; D call uncertain. The CDR3 is 14 residues long. The germline V gene encodes CDR1 SQVTM and CDR2 ANQGSEA. Trimming took off 2 bases at V and 1 base at J, with 10 bases between the two ends. The CDR3 sequence is CSVERRWGTDTQYF. In DNA, the CDR3 is TGCAGCGTTGAAAGACGGTGGGGCACAGATACGCAGTATTTT.